The 6 T cell receptor beta chains below all came from one sample that was sequenced in a study of T cell responses to AZD1222 COVID-19 vaccine. Repertoires were generated with immunoSEQ multiplex PCR, while TCRdb's copy carries only in-frame clones and drops some. Of approximately 45,000 clones listed, 88% are singletons. The specimen comprised peripheral blood, sampled 28 days after the second AZD1222 dose. These receptors were obtained from an adult who received the AZD1222 COVID-19 vaccine.

The V and J genes are TRBV7-3 and TRBJ2-2; 11 bases match TRBD2. Germline V gene data show CDR1 as SGHTA and CDR2 as FQGTGA. V shed 6 bases, J shed 3 bases, and the junction held 15 bases outside the gene matches. CDR3 length: 19 residues. The CDR3 DNA reads as TGTGCCAGCAGACCGCTCGGGTTTAGCGGGGGGGCAGACACCGGGGAGCTGTTTTTT. Protein: CASRPLGFSGGADTGELFF.

To note about this clone: One junction end does not reproduce the germline sequence, and a read error may be involved. The gene calls are TRBV7-7 and TRBJ2-7; weak D call: TRBD2 (6 bases). Germline-derived CDR1 and CDR2 are SSHAT and FNYEAQ (reference sequence). This CDR3 spans 13 amino acids. This chain's CDR3 is CASSLGLSHEQYF. For the CDR3, the DNA is TGTGCTAGCAGCTTGGGACTTAGTCACGAGCAGTACTTC.

The rearrangement joins TRBV5-4 to TRBJ2-3; D is perhaps TRBD1 or TRBD2 (6 bases each). Between the trimmed V and J ends, which lost 4 bases and 0 bases, there was a span of 15 bases. The CDR3 runs 16 residues. The V gene's germline CDR1 is SGHNT and CDR2 YYREEE (reference sequence). As DNA, the CDR3 is TGTGCCAGCAGCCGGTCCGGGGGCCGAAGCACAGATACGCAGTATTTT. As protein: CASSRSGGRSTDTQYF.

The CDR3 here is CASSERLPSYEQYF. The CDR3 coding sequence is TGCGCCAGCAGCGAGAGACTACCCTCCTACGAGCAGTACTTC. The V gene is TRBV5-1, the J gene TRBJ2-7, with a tentative D call TRBD2 (5 bases). The germline V gene has CDR1 SGHRS and CDR2 YFSETQ. The CDR3 extends over 14 amino acids. The V gene lost 4 bases and the J gene lost 0 bases, with 11 bases spanning the gap.

This sequence joins TRBV4-1 and TRBJ2-1; no clear D. This CDR3 contains 15 residues. The V gene's germline CDR1 is MGHRA and CDR2 YSYEKL. V was trimmed by 1 base and J by 5 bases, leaving 12 bases between them. The CDR3 protein is CASSQGQHRDNEQFF. The CDR3 region has the DNA TGCGCCAGCAGCCAAGGCCAGCATAGGGACAATGAGCAGTTCTTC.

The CDR3 here is CASSRQGGEKLFF. DNA of the CDR3: TGTGCCAGCAGCAGACAGGGCGGTGAAAAACTGTTTTTT. The V and J genes are TRBV2 and TRBJ1-4; 7 bases map to TRBD1. This CDR3 is 13 amino acids long. CDR1 and CDR2 from the germline V gene are SNHLY and FYNNEI. The J segment lost 7 bases and the V segment lost 6 bases, leaving 5 bases of the junction unmatched.